This passage covers 24 T cell receptor beta chains from one sample sequenced in a study of blood T cell repertoires in COVID-19. TCRdb's copy holds only in-frame clones and misses some; the assay was immunoSEQ multiplex PCR. Here the sample spans about 150,000 clones, roughly 89% being singletons. Sequenced: peripheral blood. The receptor set was obtained from a man aged 55 to 69 with active or convalescent COVID-19.

On this clone itself: The junction shows a germline mismatch at one end, possibly a read error. The chain joins TRBV25-1 to TRBJ1-1; D is unclear. This CDR3 contains 13 residues. Germline CDR1 and CDR2: MGHDK and SYGVNS. CDR3 residues: CASSDFGNPEAFF. In DNA form, the CDR3 reads TGTGCCAGCAGTGACTTCGGGAACCCTGAAGCTTTCTTT.

The V and J genes are TRBV5-1 and TRBJ2-2; 9 nucleotides match TRBD2. J lost 5 bases, V lost 4 bases, and 12 bases had no gene match. CDR1 is SGHRS, CDR2 YFSETQ, per germline. The CDR3 has 17 residues. The CDR3 is CASSLGAGTSRTGELFF. The CDR3 bases are TGCGCCAGCAGCCTGGGAGCCGGGACTAGCCGGACCGGGGAGCTGTTTTTT.

This rearrangement joins TRBV7-2 to TRBJ2-6; D might be TRBD2 (5 bases). The CDR3 runs to 16 residues. The germline gives CDR1 SGHTA, CDR2 FQGNSA. Trimming cost V 6 bases and J 1 base, with 13 bases left between them. In DNA, the CDR3 is TGTGCCAGCAGAGCTCCCCGAGGGTCTGGGGCCAACGTCCTGACTTTC. Translation gives CASRAPRGSGANVLTF.

This clone was detected only a few times. The chain recombines TRBV2 with TRBJ1-6; TRBD1 matches at 9 bases. Germline loops: CDR1 SNHLY, CDR2 FYNNEI. J was trimmed by 9 bases and V by 2 bases; bases with no gene match: 2. CDR3 length: 14 amino acids. The CDR3 reads CASSERDRASPLHF. The CDR3 DNA is TGTGCCAGCAGTGAAAGGGACAGGGCTTCACCCCTCCACTTT.

CDR3 region: CASSPQGRGSNQPQHF. The CDR3 DNA reads as TGTGCCAGCTCACCTCAAGGGCGGGGTAGCAATCAGCCCCAGCATTTT. The rearrangement uses TRBV18 and TRBJ1-5; D not resolved. Deletions cut 3 bases from V and 0 bases from J, with 12 bases between. This CDR3 has 16 amino acids. The germline CDR1 and CDR2 sequences are KGHSH and LQKENI. Full variable domain (outside the CDR3, taken from reference TRBV18 and TRBJ1-5): NAGVMQNPRHLVRRRGQEARLRCSPMKGHSHVYWYRQLPEEGLKFMVYLQKENIIDESGMPKERFSAEFPKEGPSILRIQQVVRGDSAAYFCASSPQGRGSNQPQHFGDGTRLSIL.

The DNA for the CDR3 is TGTGCCAGCAGCCGACAGGGGCAGCGTGGCTACACCTTC. Its protein is CASSRQGQRGYTF. The chain uses TRBV3-1 (or the pseudogene TRBV3-2) and TRBJ1-2; 8 bases agree with TRBD1. With V trimmed by 4 bases and J by 7 bases, 5 bases remained unmatched. CDR3 length equals 13 residues. CDR1 is LGHDT and CDR2 is YNNKEL in the germline V gene (reference sequence).

The V gene is TRBV7-9, the J gene TRBJ2-7; TRBD2 is a possible D gene (5 bases). CDR3 length: 15 amino acids. V shed 4 bases and J shed 2 bases, with 15 bases lying between them. Germline V gives CDR1 SEHNR, CDR2 FQNEAQ (reference sequence). For the CDR3, the DNA is TGTGCCAGCAGCTCTCGGCGGGTCGGACCCTACGAGCAGTACTTC. Protein sequence: CASSSRRVGPYEQYF.

The chain couples TRBV19 to TRBJ2-7; D is perhaps TRBD1 (6 bases). Germline assignment: CDR1 LNHDA and CDR2 SQIVND (reference sequence). Trimming took off 1 base at V and 5 bases at J, with 15 bases between the two ends. CDR3 length: 15 amino acids. CDR3 nucleotide sequence: TGTGCCAGTAGTATAGGACAGGTACTTTACCACGAGCAGTACTTC. It encodes CASSIGQVLYHEQYF.

This chain uses TRBV6-2 or TRBV6-3 with TRBJ1-1, with D possibly matching TRBD1 (5 bases). The CDR3 length is 15 residues. V was cut by 4 bases and J by 1 base, with 13 bases left in between. The germline V gene has CDR1 MNHEY and CDR2 SVGEGT. The CDR3 region is CASSSLPGGNTEAFF. Written as DNA, the CDR3 is TGTGCCAGCAGTTCGCTTCCCGGGGGGAACACTGAAGCTTTCTTT.

The rearrangement links TRBV5-6 to TRBJ2-2, with 7 bases matching TRBD1. CDR1 is SGHDT and CDR2 is YYEEEE in the germline V gene. This CDR3 comprises 16 residues. V gave up 2 bases and J gave up 3 bases; unmatched junction bases: 7. The CDR3 protein is CASSLKGAQHTGELFF. The CDR3 region has the DNA TGTGCCAGCAGCTTAAAGGGGGCGCAGCACACCGGGGAGCTGTTTTTT.

The genes are TRBV18 and TRBJ2-2; 8 bases line up with TRBD2. Germline CDR1 reads KGHSH; CDR2 reads LQKENI. V gave up 5 bases and J gave up 2 bases; unmatched junction bases: 7. This CDR3 spans 16 amino acids. The chain's CDR3 is CASSESSGYNTGELFF. The CDR3 DNA reads as TGTGCCAGCTCAGAGTCTAGCGGGTATAACACCGGGGAGCTGTTTTTT.

This CDR3 reads CASSPQYRGKSSGNTIYF. CDR3 in DNA: TGTGCCAGCTCACCACAATACAGGGGAAAGAGCTCTGGAAACACCATATATTTT. This chain links TRBV18 with TRBJ1-3, with 7 bases aligning to TRBD1. Germline CDR1 reads KGHSH; CDR2 reads LQKENI. The junction had 9 bases not matched to a gene; V was cut back by 1 base and J by 0 bases. The CDR3 spans 18 residues.

This clone was picked up one time. The V call is TRBV5-5, the J call TRBJ1-1, with 7 bases identical to TRBD1. Germline V CDR1 and CDR2: SGHKS, YYEKEE (reference sequence). The trim removed 4 bases at V and 0 bases at J, leaving 3 bases unmatched. The CDR3 runs to 14 residues. In nucleotides, the CDR3 is TGTGCCAGCAGCGAGACAGGGTTGAACACTGAAGCTTTCTTT. Translated: CASSETGLNTEAFF.

The chain has TRBV5-4 and TRBJ2-3; D call uncertain. Trimming pared 4 bases from V and 0 bases from J, leaving 3 bases between. CDR1 is SGHNT and CDR2 is YYREEE in the germline V gene (reference sequence). This CDR3 region has 12 residues. The chain's CDR3 is CASSTSTDTQYF. CDR3 sequence (DNA): TGTGCCAGCAGCACTAGCACAGATACGCAGTATTTT.

The chain recombines TRBV11-2 with TRBJ2-7; TRBD2 matches 8 bases. Germline CDR1 and CDR2: SGHAT and FQNNGV. This CDR3 comprises 14 residues. V gave up 5 bases and J gave up 7 bases; unmatched junction bases: 10. CDR3: CASSVSGTLGEQYF. CDR3 nucleotide sequence: TGTGCCAGCAGCGTTAGCGGGACGTTGGGAGAGCAGTACTTC.

The rearrangement links TRBV7-2 to TRBJ2-7; 8 bases align to TRBD2. This CDR3 has 15 residues. V shed 5 bases, J shed 3 bases, and the junction held 9 bases outside the gene matches. CDR1 and CDR2 from the germline V gene are SGHTA and FQGNSA. The CDR3 sequence: CASSAGLLADYEQYF. The CDR3, as DNA: TGTGCCAGCAGCGCCGGTCTACTAGCGGACTACGAGCAGTACTTC.

V gene TRBV15 combines with J gene TRBJ1-2, with a tentative D call TRBD1 (5 bases). Germline V gene lookup returns CDR1 LNHNV and CDR2 YYDKDF (reference sequence). This CDR3 comprises 14 residues. Deletions cut 0 bases from V and 5 bases from J, with 10 bases between. The CDR3 nucleotides are TGTGCCACCAGCAGAGAGGAGGGGTCTTATGGCTACACCTTC. Translation gives CATSREEGSYGYTF.

This chain connects TRBV10-3 to TRBJ2-1; 12 nucleotides agree with TRBD2. CDR1 and CDR2 from the germline V gene are ENHRY and SYGVKD. The junction had 5 bases not matched to a gene; V was cut back by 10 bases and J by 4 bases. This CDR3 has 14 residues. CDR3 loop: CATKTSGRYNEQFF. For the CDR3, the DNA is TGTGCCACCAAAACTAGCGGGAGGTACAATGAGCAGTTCTTC.

The chain carries TRBV7-3 and TRBJ2-1, with a tentative D call TRBD2 (5 bases). Trimming removed 2 bases at V and 10 bases at J, with 9 bases between. CDR3 length equals 12 residues. The germline V gene encodes CDR1 SGHTA and CDR2 FQGTGA. This CDR3 reads CASSLGTREQFF. The CDR3 nucleotides read TGTGCCAGCAGCTTAGGAACTAGGGAGCAGTTCTTC.

This clone was observed a handful of times. The rearrangement links TRBV28 to TRBJ2-2; TRBD1 matches 9 bases. CDR3 length: 16 amino acids. The germline gives CDR1 MDHEN, CDR2 SYDVKM. Trimming at V came to 6 bases and at J to 5 bases, leaving 10 bases not matched to a gene. The CDR3 DNA is TGTGCCAGCAGGGGGGTGGGGACAGGGAAAACCGGGGAGCTGTTTTTT. Amino acid sequence: CASRGVGTGKTGELFF. Together with reference TRBV28 and TRBJ2-2, the CDR3 gives the full variable domain: DVKVTQSSRYLVKRTGEKVFLECVQDMDHENMFWYRQDPGLGLRLIYFSYDVKMKEKGDIPEGYSVSREKKERFSLILESASTNQTSMYLCASRGVGTGKTGELFFGEGSRLTVL.

J is TRBJ2-3 and V is TRBV4-2; the match to TRBD2 covers 7 bases. The CDR3 is 16 residues long. CDR1 is LGHNA and CDR2 is YNFKEQ in the germline V gene. Trimming took 0 bases from V and 2 from J; bases not matched to a gene: 5. The CDR3 here is CASSQEGGEATDTQYF. In nucleotides, the CDR3 is TGTGCCAGCAGCCAAGAGGGGGGGGAGGCCACAGATACGCAGTATTTT.

V and J are TRBV9 and TRBJ1-2; D gene uncertain. This CDR3 comprises 16 residues. Germline V gene sequence: CDR1 SGDLS, CDR2 YYNGEE. V was shortened by 3 bases and J by 4 bases, with 19 bases between the two germline ends. In DNA, the CDR3 is TGTGCCAGCAGCGCTAAAGGAGCGCGTGAAGGCTATGGCTACACCTTC. Its protein is CASSAKGAREGYGYTF.

The chain recombines TRBV30 with TRBJ2-7; 7 bases map to TRBD2. The CDR3 totals 13 residues. Germline V gene lookup returns CDR1 GTSNPN and CDR2 SVGIG (reference sequence). V gave up 8 bases and J gave up 9 bases; unmatched junction bases: 16. DNA of the CDR3: TGTGCCGTCAGGTATCGGGAGGAAGTGCGGCAGTACTTC. This gives the protein CAVRYREEVRQYF.

Worth noting for this clone: This same CDR3 is encoded by further DNA sequences in the sample. V and J are TRBV11-2 and TRBJ2-1, with D uncertain. CDR1 is SGHAT and CDR2 is FQNNGV in the germline V gene. Trimming took off 1 base at V and 0 bases at J, with 4 bases between the two ends. The CDR3 has 14 residues. This CDR3 is CASSLASSYNEQFF. DNA of the CDR3: TGTGCCAGCAGCTTAGCGAGCTCCTACAATGAGCAGTTCTTC.